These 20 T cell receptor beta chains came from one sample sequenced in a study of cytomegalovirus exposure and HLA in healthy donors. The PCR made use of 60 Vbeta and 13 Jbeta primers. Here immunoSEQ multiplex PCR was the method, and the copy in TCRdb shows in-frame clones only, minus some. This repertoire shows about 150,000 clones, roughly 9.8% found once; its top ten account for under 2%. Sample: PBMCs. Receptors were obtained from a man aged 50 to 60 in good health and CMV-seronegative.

CDR3 amino acids: CASSFTSGSGYEQFF. The CDR3 DNA sequence: TGCGCCAGCAGCTTCACTAGCGGGTCTGGGTATGAGCAGTTCTTC. The chain has TRBV5-1 and TRBJ2-1, with 9 bases that match TRBD2. The germline gives CDR1 SGHRS, CDR2 YFSETQ. The CDR3 extends over 15 amino acids. V shed 2 bases, J shed 8 bases, and the junction held 8 bases outside the gene matches.

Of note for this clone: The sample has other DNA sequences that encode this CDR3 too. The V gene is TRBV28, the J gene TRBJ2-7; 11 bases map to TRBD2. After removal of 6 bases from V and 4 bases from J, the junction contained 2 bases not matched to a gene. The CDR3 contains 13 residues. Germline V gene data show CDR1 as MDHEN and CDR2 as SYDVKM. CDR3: CASRTSGTYEQYF. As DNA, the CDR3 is TGTGCCAGCAGGACTAGCGGGACTTACGAGCAGTACTTC.

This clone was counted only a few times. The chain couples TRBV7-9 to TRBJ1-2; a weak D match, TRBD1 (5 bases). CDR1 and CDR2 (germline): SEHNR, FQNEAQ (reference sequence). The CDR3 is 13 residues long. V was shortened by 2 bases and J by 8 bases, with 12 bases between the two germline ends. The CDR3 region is CASSLSAGFGYTF. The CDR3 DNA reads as TGTGCCAGCAGCTTAAGTGCAGGGTTCGGCTACACCTTC.

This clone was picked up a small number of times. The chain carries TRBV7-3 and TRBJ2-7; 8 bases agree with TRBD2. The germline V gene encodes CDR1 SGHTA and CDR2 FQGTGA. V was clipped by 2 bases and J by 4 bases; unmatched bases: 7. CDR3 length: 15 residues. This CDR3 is CASSLRTSIKYEQYF. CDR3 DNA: TGTGCCAGCAGCTTACGGACTAGCATTAAGTACGAGCAGTACTTC.

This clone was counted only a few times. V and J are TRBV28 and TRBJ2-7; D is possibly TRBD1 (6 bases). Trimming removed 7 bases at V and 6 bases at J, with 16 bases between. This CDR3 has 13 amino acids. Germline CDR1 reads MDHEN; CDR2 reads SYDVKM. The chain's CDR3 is CASIKGTFREQYF. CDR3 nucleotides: TGTGCCAGCATCAAAGGGACATTTCGCGAGCAGTACTTC.

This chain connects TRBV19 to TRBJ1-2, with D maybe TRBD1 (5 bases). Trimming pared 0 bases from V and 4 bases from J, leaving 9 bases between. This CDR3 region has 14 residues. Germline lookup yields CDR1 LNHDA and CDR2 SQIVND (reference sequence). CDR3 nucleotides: TGTGCCAGTAGTATAGATGGGACTGGCTATGGCTACACCTTC. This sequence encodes CASSIDGTGYGYTF.

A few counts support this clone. CDR3 region: CASSSQGGTGELFF. The DNA of the CDR3 is TGTGCCAGCAGCTCCCAGGGGGGAACCGGGGAGCTGTTTTTT. This chain connects TRBV7-3 to TRBJ2-2; D is possibly TRBD1 (7 bases). From germline, CDR1 is SGHTA and CDR2 FQGTGA. V dropped 4 bases and J dropped 5 bases, with 11 bases sitting between them. This CDR3 contains 14 residues.

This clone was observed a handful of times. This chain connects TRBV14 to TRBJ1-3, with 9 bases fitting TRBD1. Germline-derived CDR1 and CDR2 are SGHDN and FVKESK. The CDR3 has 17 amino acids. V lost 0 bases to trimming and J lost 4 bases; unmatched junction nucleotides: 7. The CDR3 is CASSQDPRDRVGNTIYF. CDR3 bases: TGTGCCAGCAGCCAAGACCCAAGGGACAGGGTGGGAAACACCATATATTTT.

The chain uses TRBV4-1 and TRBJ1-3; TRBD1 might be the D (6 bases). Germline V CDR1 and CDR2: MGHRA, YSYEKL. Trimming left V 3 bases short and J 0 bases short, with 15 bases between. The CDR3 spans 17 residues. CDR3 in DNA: TGCGCCAGCAGCCAGGGGGGGACCAGGGGCTCTGGAAACACCATATATTTT. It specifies CASSQGGTRGSGNTIYF.

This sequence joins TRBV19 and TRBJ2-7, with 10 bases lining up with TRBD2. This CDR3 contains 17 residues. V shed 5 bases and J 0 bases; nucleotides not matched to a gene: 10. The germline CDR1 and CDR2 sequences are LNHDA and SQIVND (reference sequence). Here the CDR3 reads CASSRGGLAGDSYEQYF. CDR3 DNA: TGTGCCAGTAGTCGTGGCGGGCTAGCGGGGGACTCCTACGAGCAGTACTTC.

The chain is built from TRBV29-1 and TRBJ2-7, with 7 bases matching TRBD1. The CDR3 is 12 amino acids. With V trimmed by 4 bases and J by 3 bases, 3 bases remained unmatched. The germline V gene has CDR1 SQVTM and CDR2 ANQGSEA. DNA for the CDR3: TGCAGCGTTGGACAGGGAAACTACGAGCAGTACTTC. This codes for CSVGQGNYEQYF.

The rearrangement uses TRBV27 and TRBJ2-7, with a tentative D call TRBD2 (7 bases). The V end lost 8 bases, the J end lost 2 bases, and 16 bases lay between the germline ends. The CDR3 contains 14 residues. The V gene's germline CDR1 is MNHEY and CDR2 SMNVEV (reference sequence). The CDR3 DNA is TGTGCCAGCCAGGTGGGGGGGGGCACCTACGAGCAGTACTTC. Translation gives CASQVGGGTYEQYF.

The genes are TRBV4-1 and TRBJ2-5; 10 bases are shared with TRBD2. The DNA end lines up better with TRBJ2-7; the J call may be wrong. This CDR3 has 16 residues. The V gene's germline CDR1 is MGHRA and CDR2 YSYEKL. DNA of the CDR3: TGCGCCAGCAGCCAAAATAGCGGGGGGCCCTGGGGCGAGCAGTACTTC. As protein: CASSQNSGGPWGEQYF.

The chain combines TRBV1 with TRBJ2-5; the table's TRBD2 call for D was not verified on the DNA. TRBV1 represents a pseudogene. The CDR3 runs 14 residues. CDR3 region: CTTAGTRGGVAQYF. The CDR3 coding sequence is TGCACCACCGCTGGGACTAGGGGGGGGGTGGCCCAGTACTTC.

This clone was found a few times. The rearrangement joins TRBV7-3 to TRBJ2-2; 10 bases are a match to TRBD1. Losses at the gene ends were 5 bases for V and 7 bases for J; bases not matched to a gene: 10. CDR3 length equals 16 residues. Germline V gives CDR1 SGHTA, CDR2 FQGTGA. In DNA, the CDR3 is TGTGCCAGCAGCCCTCGTTATGGGACAGGGGTCGGGGAGCTGTTTTTT. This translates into CASSPRYGTGVGELFF.

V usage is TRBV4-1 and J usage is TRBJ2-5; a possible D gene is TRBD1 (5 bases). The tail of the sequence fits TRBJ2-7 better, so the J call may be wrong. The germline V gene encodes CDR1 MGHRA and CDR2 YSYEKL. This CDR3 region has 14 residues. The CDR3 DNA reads TGCGCCAGCAGCCAAGGTAAGGGGTCCTACGAGCAGTACTTC. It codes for CASSQGKGSYEQYF.

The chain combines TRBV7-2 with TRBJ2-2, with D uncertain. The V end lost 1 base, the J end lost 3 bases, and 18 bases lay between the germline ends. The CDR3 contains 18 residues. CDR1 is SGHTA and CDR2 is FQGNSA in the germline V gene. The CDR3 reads CASSLEVSSFADTGELFF. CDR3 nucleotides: TGTGCCAGCAGCTTAGAAGTCAGTTCTTTCGCGGACACCGGGGAGCTGTTTTTT. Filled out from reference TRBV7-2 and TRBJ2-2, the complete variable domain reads GAGVSQSPSNKVTEKGKDVELRCDPISGHTALYWYRQSLGQGLEFLIYFQGNSAPDKSGLPSDRFSAERTGGSVSTLTIQRTQQEDSAVYLCASSLEVSSFADTGELFFGEGSRLTVL.

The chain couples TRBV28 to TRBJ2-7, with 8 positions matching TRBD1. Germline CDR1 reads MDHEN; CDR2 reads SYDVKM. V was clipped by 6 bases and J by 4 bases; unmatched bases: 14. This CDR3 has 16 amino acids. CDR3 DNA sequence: TGTGCCAGCAGCCCCGGAGCAGGGGGCGCTTATTACGAGCAGTACTTC. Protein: CASSPGAGGAYYEQYF.

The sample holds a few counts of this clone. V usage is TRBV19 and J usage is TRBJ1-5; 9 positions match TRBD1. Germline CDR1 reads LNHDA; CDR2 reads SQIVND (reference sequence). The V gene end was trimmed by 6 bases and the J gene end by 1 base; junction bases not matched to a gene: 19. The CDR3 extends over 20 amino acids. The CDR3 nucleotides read TGTGCCAGTAGAGGAGGTTCCGGACAGGGGCCACTTTTCAGCAATCAGCCCCAGCATTTT. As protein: CASRGGSGQGPLFSNQPQHF. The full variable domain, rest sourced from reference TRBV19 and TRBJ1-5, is DGGITQSPKYLFRKEGQNVTLSCEQNLNHDAMYWYRQDPGQGLRLIYYSQIVNDFQKGDIAEGYSVSREKKESFPLTVTSAQKNPTAFYLCASRGGSGQGPLFSNQPQHFGDGTRLSIL.

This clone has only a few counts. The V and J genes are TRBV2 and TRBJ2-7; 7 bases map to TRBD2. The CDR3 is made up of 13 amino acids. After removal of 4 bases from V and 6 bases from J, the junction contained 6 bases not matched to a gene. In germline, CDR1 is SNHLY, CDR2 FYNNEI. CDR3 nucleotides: TGTGCCAGCAGTGTGGGGGGGGGAGGCGAGCAGTACTTC. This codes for CASSVGGGGEQYF. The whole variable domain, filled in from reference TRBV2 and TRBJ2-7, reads EPEVTQTPSHQVTQMGQEVILRCVPISNHLYFYWYRQILGQKVEFLVSFYNNEISEKSEIFDDQFSVERPDGSNFTLKIRSTKLEDSAMYFCASSVGGGGEQYFGPGTRLTVT.